This T cell receptor (beta chain) was captured by sequencing in a study of siplizumab effects on memory and regulatory T cells. The study, taken as a whole, reports: Suppressive capability of dividing Tregs from siplizumab cultures went unverified. Roughly 75-96% of dividing CD4+ or CD8+ clones were without an attributable naive or memory phenotype.

Assays covered about 10^5 TCR templates per sample. Only in-frame clones appear in the TCRdb table, and some are missing; sequencing was by immunoSEQ multiplex PCR. The sample holds over 100,000 clones, about 94% seen once. The sample holds one count of this clone. Its cognate antigen is unknown. Unmatched junction bases numbered 6, after V lost 3 bases and J lost 2 bases. CDR1 is SGHDT, CDR2 YYEEEE, per germline. This CDR3 is built from 17 residues. The TCR was taken from a human donor in good health. The specimen sequenced was non-Treg CD4+ T cells sorted from blood. V usage is TRBV5-6 and J usage is TRBJ2-2, with 11 nucleotides matching TRBD1. CDR3 DNA sequence: TGTGCCAGCAGCTGGGGACAGGGGGTGGTTAACACCGGGGAGCTGTTTTTT. It yields the protein CASSWGQGVVNTGELFF.